The clone carrying this T cell receptor (beta chain) was observed a few times. Its antigen is unidentified. This entry belongs to a study of response to subunit inactivated influenza vaccine. Using its own MiXCR run on the RT-PCR reads, TCRdb lists one record per CDR3 protein. The sample includes fewer than 800,000 distinct CDR3 sequences, approximately 14% seen only once; the top ten take around 10%. Study results and caveats: The authors put forward the suggestion that each seasonal influenza vaccination may bring in only a limited number of new T cells.

Germline CDR1 LGHNA, CDR2 YSLEER. This CDR3 has 16 amino acids. V was trimmed by 1 base and J by 2 bases, leaving 14 bases between them. This material consisted of PBMCs from blood, taken 12 days after vaccination. The chain is built from TRBV4-3 and TRBJ2-5, with D maybe TRBD1 (6 bases). The receptor was derived from a man between 50 and 59 years old who received an inactivated influenza vaccine. CDR3 in amino acids: CASSQGPGQGQETQYF. DNA of the CDR3: TGCGCCAGCAGCCAAGGCCCGGGACAAGGTCAAGAGACCCAGTACTTC.